This TCR beta chain was identified in a study of cytomegalovirus exposure and HLA in healthy donors. Study conclusions and caveats: Analysis was carried out at a later point, and it linked a missense DCLRE1C variant to TCR beta V- and J-gene trimming. Generally TCR sequences proved uncommon, though certain public TCRs appeared in numerous donors. In vitro confirmation showed three CMV-associated chains to be CMV antigen specific.

Primers included in the PCR were 60 Vbeta and 13 Jbeta primers. The assay was immunoSEQ multiplex PCR, and TCRdb's table has in-frame clones only and misses some. This sample has roughly 160,000 clones, with more than 80% found just once. This clone showed up just once. Its specificity is not known. At sampling all donors were nominally healthy, likely with unrecorded immune exposures. Trimming took 2 bases from V and 3 from J, leaving 5 bases between them. The length of the CDR3 is 12 residues. CDR1 and CDR2 (germline): SNHLY, FYNNEI. This chain uses TRBV2 with TRBJ2-7, with D uncertain. The specimen was PBMCs. The origin of this receptor is a woman aged 30 to 39 in good health and CMV-seropositive. CDR3 sequence: CASSEQNYEQYF. The CDR3 region has the DNA TGTGCCAGCAGTGAACAGAACTACGAGCAGTACTTC.